This T cell receptor (beta chain) was recovered during a study of CD4 T cells in lung cancer (dated by TCRdb to between 2018 and 2021). For the study in its entirety: To find responses to candidate mutation-encoded neoepitopes, the study screened blood T cells from NSCLC patients and isolated neoantigen-specific CD4+ T-cell clones and TCRs. Aged 60 to 69 when blood was donated, the resected patients, most of whom were former smokers, had either lung adenocarcinoma or squamous cell carcinoma. Before blood donation, patients had received treatments including platinum chemotherapy, and some received nivolumab or pembrolizumab. The frequency of neoantigen-specific clonotypes in tumor resections, non-adjacent lung and cultured T-cell products was followed using TCRB deep sequencing. Study-wide conclusions, independent of this receptor: Because IFNgamma-sorted cells included nonspecific IFNgamma producers of unknown purity, the expanded lines ranged from monoclonal to oligoclonal. Rather than memory responses to the cancer, some blood-derived responses might reflect cross-reactivity or in vitro priming of naive T cells.

Library construction relied on the immunoSEQ multiplex PCR assay. Qiagen DNeasy or QIAamp micro DNA kits were used to isolate DNA, and the Adaptive Biotechnology human TCRB sequencing kit was used to sequence TCRB. Sequencing of TCRB libraries was performed on an Illumina MiSeq. For the original study's pipeline: TCRB sequence data were analyzed with the kit provider's software, and tumor enrichment of clonotype templates was tested with Fisher's exact test. In TCRdb, the immuneACCESS table is reduced to in-frame sequences with V and J assigned. These tables do not hold every clone; where another copy was compared, an unresolved V gene accounts for under half, and the others remain unexplained. Clone size and the V and J calls come from that table; the DNA yielded D and trimming. The table kept for this sample lists a few dozen clones. V loses 4 bases at its end and J loses 7 bases; junction bases beyond the gene matches: 8. According to the germline V gene (reference sequence), CDR1 reads SGHNT and CDR2 reads YYREEE. From the cysteine up to the phenylalanine, the CDR3 has a length of 16 residues. Only CDR3 DNA remains: 48 bases, in frame from the first base.

For 13 days, PBMCs were stimulated with mutant 27-mer peptides together with IL21, IL7, IL15 and IL2, and afterward were restimulated with peptide-pulsed autologous B cells. After restimulation with peptide-pulsed B cells, live IFNgamma-secreting T cells were sorted by cytokine capture on a FACS Aria2. Sorted cells were expanded for about 12 to 20 days at limiting dilution, 3 or 10 cells per well, with irradiated allogeneic PBMCs, phytohemagglutinin and IL2. Peripheral blood samples or leukapheresis products were collected from the patients. The antigen specificity of expanded lines was screened by IFNgamma ELISA against autologous B cells pulsed with mutant peptides. With regard to this clone: The target of this receptor is not known. Base-call qualities are not available, and no considerably larger clone is one nucleotide away.

The rearranged segments are TRBV5-4 and TRBJ2-2; 12 bases in the junction line up with TRBD2. Specimen: a CD4+ T cell line or clone grown in culture. This receptor was identified in a human donor with non-small cell lung cancer. Some clones in this sample may be carry-over from other donors' samples. The base sequence is TGTGCCAGCAGCAGGGGGACTAGCGGGCGCGGCGGGGAGCTGTTTTTT. The translation is CASSRGTSGRGGELFF.